Listed here are 2 T cell receptor beta chains from one sample, sequenced in a study of blood T cell repertoires in COVID-19. Profiled with immunoSEQ multiplex PCR; TCRdb holds only in-frame clones, not every one. In the table there are about 90,000 clones, approximately 90% of which are singletons. The material sequenced was peripheral blood. These receptors came from a human donor with active COVID-19. The donor label of this sample is uncertain.

A note on this clone: Other nucleotide sequences in the sample specify the same CDR3. The V gene is TRBV5-1, the J gene TRBJ2-3, with 7 nucleotides matching TRBD1. The CDR3 extends over 14 amino acids. Trimming removed 0 bases from V and 4 bases from J; junction bases left unmatched: 2. The V gene's germline CDR1 is SGHRS and CDR2 YFSETQ. The CDR3 region is CASSLGQGPDTQYF. DNA of the CDR3: TGCGCCAGCAGCTTGGGACAGGGCCCAGATACGCAGTATTTT.

This clone occurred once. The chain joins TRBV2 to TRBJ2-1, with D perhaps matching TRBD1 (6 bases). The CDR3 has 13 amino acids. Germline V gives CDR1 SNHLY, CDR2 FYNNEI. The germline V and J ends were trimmed by 7 bases and 4 bases, with 11 bases remaining between them. The CDR3 DNA follows: TGTGCCAGCAATAAGGGGGTATACAATGAGCAGTTCTTC. Its protein product is CASNKGVYNEQFF.